This T cell receptor (beta chain) is drawn from a study of beta chain features in type 1 diabetes. In the study overall: What patients shared with healthy donors was a similar profile of age, gender and cell yields. Study-wide findings and caveats: For Type 1 diabetes patients, all four CD4+ subsets carried TCRB CDR3s that were moderately but significantly shorter. The naive, central memory and Treg TCRB repertoires of patients appeared to be more similar to one another than those of healthy donors.

Expressed TCRB transcripts were sequenced, since all the RNA that had been isolated was reverse transcribed. Using immunoSEQ multiplex PCR, the repertoire was profiled, and TCRdb retains in-frame clones only, with some absent. The table records 330,000 or so clones, 14% of them present only once. On this clone itself: Its antigen remains unidentified.

CD45RO/CCR7/CD25/CD127/CD95/CD27 staining was used to isolate CD4+ naive, central memory, regulatory and stem cell-like memory cells by sorting. The germline CDR1 and CDR2 sequences are SQVTM and ANQGSEA. The CDR3 totals 14 residues. V was clipped by 5 bases and J by 1 base, with 14 bases between them. The chain recombines TRBV29-1 with TRBJ1-1; D possibly corresponds to TRBD1 (5 bases). Source material: central memory CD4+ T cells from blood. The receptor comes from a man aged 30-40 years in good health. The CDR3 nucleotides read TGCAGCGTTTCCGCCGGGGCCCCGAACACTGAAGCTTTCTTT. Amino acids: CSVSAGAPNTEAFF.